The clone carrying this TCR beta chain has at least ten counts. What it binds is unknown. This entry belongs to a study of T cell repertoires in cytomegalovirus infection. About the research overall: The authors relied on CMV epitopes, both recently identified HLA-C-restricted and well-studied HLA-B-restricted. General study findings and limits: The ex vivo response showed dominance by HLA-C-restricted CMV-specific TCR beta clonotypes.

Trimming removed 4 bases at V and 0 bases at J, with 11 bases between. This CDR3 has 15 amino acids. From germline, CDR1 is MNHNS and CDR2 SASEGT. TCRdb processed the reads anew with MiXCR; each CDR3 protein has one entry. The sample yields 700,000 to 950,000 distinct CDR3 sequences, over 25% seen once. Sequences were derived from cultured CD8+ T cells from PBMCs, sampled from culture after CMV antigen stimulation. This chain connects TRBV6-1 to TRBJ2-3; D not certain. This sequence originates from a human donor in good health (CMV status not recorded). Some clones in this sample may be carry-over from other donors' samples. The CDR3 DNA reads as TGTGCCAGCAGTGGCCTCAAGAAAAGCACAGATACGCAGTATTTT. Protein sequence: CASSGLKKSTDTQYF.